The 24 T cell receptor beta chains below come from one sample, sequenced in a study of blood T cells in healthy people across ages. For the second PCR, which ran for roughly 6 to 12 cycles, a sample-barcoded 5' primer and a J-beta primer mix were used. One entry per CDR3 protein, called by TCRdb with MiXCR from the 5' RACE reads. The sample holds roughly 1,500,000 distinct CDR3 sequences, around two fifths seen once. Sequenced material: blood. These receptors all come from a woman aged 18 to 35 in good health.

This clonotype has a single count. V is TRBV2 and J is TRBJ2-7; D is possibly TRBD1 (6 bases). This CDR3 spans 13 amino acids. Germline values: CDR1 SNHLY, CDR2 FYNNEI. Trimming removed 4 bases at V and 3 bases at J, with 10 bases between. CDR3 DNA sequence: TGTGCCAGCAGTGTGAACAGGGACTACGAGCAGTACTTC. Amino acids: CASSVNRDYEQYF.

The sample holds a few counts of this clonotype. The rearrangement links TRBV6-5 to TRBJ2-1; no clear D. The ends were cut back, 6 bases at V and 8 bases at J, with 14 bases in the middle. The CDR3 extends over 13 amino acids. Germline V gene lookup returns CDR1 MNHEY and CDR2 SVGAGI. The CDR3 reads CASSRASWDEQFF. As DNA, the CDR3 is TGTGCCAGCAGCCGGGCTTCGTGGGATGAGCAGTTCTTC.

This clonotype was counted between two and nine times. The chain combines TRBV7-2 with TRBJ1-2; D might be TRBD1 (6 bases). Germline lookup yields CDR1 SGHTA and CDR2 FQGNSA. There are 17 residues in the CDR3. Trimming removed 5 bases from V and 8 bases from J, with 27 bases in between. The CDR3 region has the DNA TGTGCCAGCAGCCCCCGACAGGCGGTGGCTCTTGATGAGGGCTACACCTTC. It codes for CASSPRQAVALDEGYTF.

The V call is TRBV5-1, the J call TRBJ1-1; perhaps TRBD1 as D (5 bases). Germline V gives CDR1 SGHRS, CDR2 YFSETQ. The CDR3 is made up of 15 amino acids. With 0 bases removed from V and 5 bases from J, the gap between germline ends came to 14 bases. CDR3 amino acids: CASSLVGTVGTEAFF. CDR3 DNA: TGCGCCAGCAGCTTGGTTGGGACGGTGGGGACTGAAGCTTTCTTT.

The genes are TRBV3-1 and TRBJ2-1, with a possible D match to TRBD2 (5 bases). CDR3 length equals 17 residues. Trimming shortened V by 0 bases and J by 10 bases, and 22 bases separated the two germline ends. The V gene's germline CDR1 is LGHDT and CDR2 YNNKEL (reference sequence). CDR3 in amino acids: CASSQEAKEPRSGEQFF. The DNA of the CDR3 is TGTGCCAGCAGCCAAGAGGCGAAAGAGCCTAGGTCGGGGGAGCAGTTCTTC.

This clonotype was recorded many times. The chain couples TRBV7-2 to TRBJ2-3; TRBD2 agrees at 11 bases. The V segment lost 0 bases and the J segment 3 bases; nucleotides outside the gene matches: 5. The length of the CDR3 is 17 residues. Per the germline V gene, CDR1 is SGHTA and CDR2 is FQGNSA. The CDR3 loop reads CASSLAGTSGTTDTQYF. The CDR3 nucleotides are TGTGCCAGCAGCTTAGCTGGGACTAGCGGAACTACAGATACGCAGTATTTT.

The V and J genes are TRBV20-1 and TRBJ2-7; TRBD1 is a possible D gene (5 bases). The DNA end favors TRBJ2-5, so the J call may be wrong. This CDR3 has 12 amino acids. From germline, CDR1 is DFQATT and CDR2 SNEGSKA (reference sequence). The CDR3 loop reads CSARFAGETQYF. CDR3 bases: TGCAGTGCTAGATTTGCAGGGGAGACCCAGTACTTC.

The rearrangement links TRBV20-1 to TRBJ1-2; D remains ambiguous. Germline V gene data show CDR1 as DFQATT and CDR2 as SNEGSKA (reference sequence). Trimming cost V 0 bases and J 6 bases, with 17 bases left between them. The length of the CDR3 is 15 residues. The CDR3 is CSARDVTTDNDGYTF. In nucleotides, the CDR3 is TGCAGTGCTAGAGATGTTACCACAGACAATGATGGCTACACCTTC.

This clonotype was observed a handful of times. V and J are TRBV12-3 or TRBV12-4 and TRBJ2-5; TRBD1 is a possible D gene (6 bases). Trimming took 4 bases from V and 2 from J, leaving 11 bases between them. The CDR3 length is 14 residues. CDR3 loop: CASSYRDIQETQYF. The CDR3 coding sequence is TGTGCCAGCAGTTACCGGGACATACAAGAGACCCAGTACTTC.

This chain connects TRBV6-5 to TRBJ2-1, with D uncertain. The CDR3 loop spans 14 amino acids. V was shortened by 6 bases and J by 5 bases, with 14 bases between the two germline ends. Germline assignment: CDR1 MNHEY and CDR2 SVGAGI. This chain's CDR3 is CASSPLGIDNEQFF. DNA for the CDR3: TGTGCCAGCAGCCCACTGGGGATCGACAATGAGCAGTTCTTC.

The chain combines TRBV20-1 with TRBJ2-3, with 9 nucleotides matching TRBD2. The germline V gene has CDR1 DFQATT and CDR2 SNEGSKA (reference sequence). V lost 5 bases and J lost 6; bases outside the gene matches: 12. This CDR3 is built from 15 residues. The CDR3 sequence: CSAPSGSGGSDTQYF. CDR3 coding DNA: TGCAGTGCTCCGTCTGGTAGCGGGGGATCCGATACGCAGTATTTT.

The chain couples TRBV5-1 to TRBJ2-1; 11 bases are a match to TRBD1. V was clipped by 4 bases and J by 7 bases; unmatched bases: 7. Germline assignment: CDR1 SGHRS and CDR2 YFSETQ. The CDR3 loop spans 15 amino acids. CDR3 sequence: CASSLGQGATNEQFF. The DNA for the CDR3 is TGCGCCAGCAGCCTTGGACAGGGGGCGACTAATGAGCAGTTCTTC.

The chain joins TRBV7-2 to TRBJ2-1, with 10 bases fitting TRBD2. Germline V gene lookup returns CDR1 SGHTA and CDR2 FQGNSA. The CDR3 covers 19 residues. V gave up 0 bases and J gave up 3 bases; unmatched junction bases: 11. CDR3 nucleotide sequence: TGTGCCAGCAGCTTAGCGCGAGCGGGGGGGCCCCTCAACTACAATGAGCAGTTCTTC. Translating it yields CASSLARAGGPLNYNEQFF.

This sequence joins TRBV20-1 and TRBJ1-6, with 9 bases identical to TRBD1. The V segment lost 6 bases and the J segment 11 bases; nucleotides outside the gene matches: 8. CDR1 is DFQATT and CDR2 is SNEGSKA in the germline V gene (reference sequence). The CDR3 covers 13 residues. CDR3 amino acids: CSANRDRVPPLHF. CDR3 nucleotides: TGCAGTGCCAACCGGGACAGGGTGCCACCCCTCCACTTT.

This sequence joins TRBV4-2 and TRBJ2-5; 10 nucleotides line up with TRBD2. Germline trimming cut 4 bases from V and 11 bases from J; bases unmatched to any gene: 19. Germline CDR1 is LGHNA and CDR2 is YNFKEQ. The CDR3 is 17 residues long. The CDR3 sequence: CASSLLGGLAGDNEQYF. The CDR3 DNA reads TGTGCCAGCAGCCTCCTGGGAGGGCTAGCGGGAGACAATGAGCAGTACTTC.

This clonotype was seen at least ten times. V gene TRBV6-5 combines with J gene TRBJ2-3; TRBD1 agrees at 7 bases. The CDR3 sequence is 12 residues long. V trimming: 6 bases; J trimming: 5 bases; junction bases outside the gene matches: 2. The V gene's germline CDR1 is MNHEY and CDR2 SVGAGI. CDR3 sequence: CASSQGVDTQYF. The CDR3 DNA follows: TGTGCCAGCAGCCAGGGGGTAGATACGCAGTATTTT.

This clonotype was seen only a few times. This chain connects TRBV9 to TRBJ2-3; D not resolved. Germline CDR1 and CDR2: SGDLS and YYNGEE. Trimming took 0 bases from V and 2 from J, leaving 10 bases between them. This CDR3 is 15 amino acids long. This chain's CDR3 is CASSVEGAYTDTQYF. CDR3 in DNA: TGTGCCAGCAGCGTAGAGGGTGCATACACAGATACGCAGTATTTT. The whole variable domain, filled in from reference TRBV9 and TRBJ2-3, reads DSGVTQTPKHLITATGQRVTLRCSPRSGDLSVYWYQQSLDQGLQFLIQYYNGEERAKGNILERFSAQQFPDLHSELNLSSLELGDSALYFCASSVEGAYTDTQYFGPGTRLTVL.

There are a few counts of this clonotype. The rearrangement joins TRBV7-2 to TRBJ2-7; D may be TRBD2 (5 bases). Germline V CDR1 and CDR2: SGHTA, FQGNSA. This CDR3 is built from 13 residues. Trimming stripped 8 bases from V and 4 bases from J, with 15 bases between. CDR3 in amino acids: CASARGNSYEQYF. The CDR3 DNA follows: TGTGCCAGCGCACGGGGTAACAGTTACGAGCAGTACTTC. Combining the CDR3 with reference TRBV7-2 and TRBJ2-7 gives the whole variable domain GAGVSQSPSNKVTEKGKDVELRCDPISGHTALYWYRQSLGQGLEFLIYFQGNSAPDKSGLPSDRFSAERTGGSVSTLTIQRTQQEDSAVYLCASARGNSYEQYFGPGTRLTVT.

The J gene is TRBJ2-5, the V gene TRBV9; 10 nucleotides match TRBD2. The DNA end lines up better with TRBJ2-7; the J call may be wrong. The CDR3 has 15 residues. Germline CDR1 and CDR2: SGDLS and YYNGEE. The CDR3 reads CASSGGAGGTYEQYF. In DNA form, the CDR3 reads TGTGCCAGCAGCGGAGGAGCGGGGGGGACCTACGAGCAGTACTTC.

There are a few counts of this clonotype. The CDR3 protein is CANFPQMREITDTQYF. CDR3 coding DNA: TGTGCCAACTTCCCCCAAATGCGGGAGATCACAGATACGCAGTATTTT. The chain couples TRBV6-5 to TRBJ2-3, with 7 positions matching TRBD2. The CDR3 length is 16 residues. Germline V CDR1 and CDR2: MNHEY, SVGAGI. The ends lost 10 bases at V and 2 bases at J; junction bases unmatched: 15.

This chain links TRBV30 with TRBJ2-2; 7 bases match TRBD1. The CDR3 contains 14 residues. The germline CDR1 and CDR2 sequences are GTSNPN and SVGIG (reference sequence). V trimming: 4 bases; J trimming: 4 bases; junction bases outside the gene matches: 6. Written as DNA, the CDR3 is TGTGCCTGGATATGGACAGGAGGCACCGGGGAGCTGTTTTTT. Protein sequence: CAWIWTGGTGELFF.

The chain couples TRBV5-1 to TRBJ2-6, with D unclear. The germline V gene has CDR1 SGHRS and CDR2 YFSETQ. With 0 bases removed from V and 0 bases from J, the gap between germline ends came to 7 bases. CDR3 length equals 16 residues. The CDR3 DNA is TGCGCCAGCAGCTTGGAAGGGAACTCTGGGGCCAACGTCCTGACTTTC. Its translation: CASSLEGNSGANVLTF.

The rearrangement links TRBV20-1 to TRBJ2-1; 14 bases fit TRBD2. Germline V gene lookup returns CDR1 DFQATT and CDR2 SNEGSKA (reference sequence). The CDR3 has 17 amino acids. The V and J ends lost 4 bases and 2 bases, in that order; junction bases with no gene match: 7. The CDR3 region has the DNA TGCAGTGCTAACGGACTAGCGGGGGGCCTCCCCTACAATGAGCAGTTCTTC. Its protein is CSANGLAGGLPYNEQFF.

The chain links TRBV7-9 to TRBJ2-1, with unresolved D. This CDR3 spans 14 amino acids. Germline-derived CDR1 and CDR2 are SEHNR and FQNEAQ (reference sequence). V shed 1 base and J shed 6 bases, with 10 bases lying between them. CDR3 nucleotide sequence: TGTGCCAGCAGCTTAGGGGTGTCGGGCAATGAGCAGTTCTTC. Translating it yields CASSLGVSGNEQFF.